This T cell receptor beta chain came from a study of beta chain features in type 1 diabetes (dated by TCRdb to the late 2010s). Background for the entire study: Mean age, gender distribution, total cell number and subset yield were not different between patients and healthy donors. A total of approximately 99,000,000 sorted cells were examined across all samples, and RNA yield correlated strongly with the number of cells per subset. In the study, TCRB repertoires of sorted circulating CD4+ T cell subsets from recently diagnosed type 1 diabetes patients were compared with those of matched healthy donors. Naive and central memory subsets were obtained from all 28 donors, but regulatory and stem cell-like memory subsets were isolated from only 8 patients and 8 healthy donors.

Study-wide findings and limitations: Fewer insertions and more nucleotide deletions at VDJ recombination sites were observed in patients with type 1 diabetes, implying thymic rearrangement abnormalities. Because the HLA sub-analyses included only small numbers of individuals, any influence of HLA type on TCRB rearrangement was left unresolved. Shorter templates might have been favored by PCR, but patient and control samples were amplified and corrected together, so both groups would have been affected equally by any skew. Naive, central memory and regulatory TCRB repertoires appeared to be more alike among patients than among healthy donors. Type 1 diabetes patients showed a moderate but significant shortening of TCRB CDR3 length in all four CD4+ subsets. Because cDNA rather than genomic DNA was sequenced, highly expressing activated cells could have been over-represented, although no difference in activation and CD3 levels was found between groups.

This clone occurred many times. Its recognized antigen is unknown. It has no much larger one-base neighbor in the sample; base qualities were not kept. From each donor, a single peripheral blood sample of about 110 mL on average was drawn into heparinised tubes. A BD FACSAria II was used to sort naive, central memory, regulatory and stem cell-like memory CD4+ T cells with a panel that included CD45RO, CCR7, CD25, CD127, CD95 and CD27. All sorted populations exceeded 95% purity. PBMCs were separated immediately by Lymphoprep density gradient centrifugation and were stained directly, without being cultured. So that batch effects would be minimized, each experiment stained and sorted samples in pairs, pairing one healthy donor with one patient. The High Capacity cDNA Reverse Transcription Kit was used to reverse transcribe all of the isolated RNA, meaning that expressed TCRB transcripts were what got sequenced. Naive, central memory and regulatory T cell samples underwent deep immunoSEQ sequencing, averaging roughly 3.4 million total reads per sample. After sorted cells were lysed in RLT buffer, RNA was extracted with DNase-treated RNeasy Micro or Mini kits, with the choice depending on cell number. To prevent cross-contamination, every cell subset was processed on its own, while patient and healthy donor samples were processed together. The immunoSEQ multiplex PCR was used to amplify TCRB sequences from cDNA, yielding 87-bp fragments that span the CDR3 region. Sequencing of the amplicons was done on the Illumina HiSeq platform. As for the original processing: PCR bias was computationally corrected using synthetic template baselines, reads within Hamming distance 2 were collapsed, and singletons that could not be merged were discarded. By aligning reads against IMGT, V, D and J genes, CDR3 length, and insertions or deletions at six rearrangement sites were assigned. Within each subset, clonotype counts were normalized to sorted cell number, after which true diversity and Gini coefficients were computed with the tcR R package. Repertoire sharing was quantified using the overlap coefficient calculated on TCRB nucleotide sequences. Imported from immuneACCESS, the table was reduced by TCRdb to in-frame sequences with V and J called. These copies leave out some clones; in studies compared against another copy, an unresolved V gene accounts for under half, and the cause of the remainder is not known. V and J calls and clone size are copied from that table; D and trimming were computed from the DNA. For this sample the table gives about 120,000 clones, of which approximately 15% were detected only once. The leading ten clones occupy roughly 2.6% of the sample.

The germline V gene specifies KGHSH as CDR1 and LQKENI as CDR2. The CDR3 starts with the cysteine, ends with the phenylalanine, and has 14 residues. The CDR3 DNA has 42 bases and is translated from base 1. The germline ends are 11 bases apart after V is trimmed by 2 bases and J by 4 bases. The receptor was derived from a man younger than 35 with type 1 diabetes. Sequenced sample: central memory CD4+ T cells from blood. The sequence is built from TRBV18 and TRBJ2-5; the D gene is perhaps TRBD1 or TRBD2, as each covers 5 bases. In nucleotides, the sequence is TGTGCCAGCTCACCAGAACGGGGCGGAGAGACCCAGTACTTC. It translates as CASSPERGGETQYF.